This T cell receptor beta chain originates from a study of T cell repertoires in ileal Crohn's disease. Sequencing was performed with immunoSEQ multiplex PCR; in TCRdb, only in-frame clones are kept and a portion is missing. The sample includes around 15,000 clones, around 72% of them seen just once. As to time point: neoterminal ileum biopsy at postoperative endoscopy, about 6 months after surgery. CDR1 and CDR2 (germline): SGHRS, YFSETQ. The CDR3 sequence is 15 residues long. V was pared by 0 bases and J by 3 bases, with 10 bases between. The sequenced material came from ileal tissue. The V call is TRBV5-1, the J call TRBJ2-1; TRBD2 is a possible D gene (6 bases). The source of this sequence is an adult with Crohn's disease. The CDR3: CASSLEAGSYNEQFF. CDR3 bases: TGCGCCAGCAGCTTGGAGGCGGGGAGCTACAATGAGCAGTTCTTC.